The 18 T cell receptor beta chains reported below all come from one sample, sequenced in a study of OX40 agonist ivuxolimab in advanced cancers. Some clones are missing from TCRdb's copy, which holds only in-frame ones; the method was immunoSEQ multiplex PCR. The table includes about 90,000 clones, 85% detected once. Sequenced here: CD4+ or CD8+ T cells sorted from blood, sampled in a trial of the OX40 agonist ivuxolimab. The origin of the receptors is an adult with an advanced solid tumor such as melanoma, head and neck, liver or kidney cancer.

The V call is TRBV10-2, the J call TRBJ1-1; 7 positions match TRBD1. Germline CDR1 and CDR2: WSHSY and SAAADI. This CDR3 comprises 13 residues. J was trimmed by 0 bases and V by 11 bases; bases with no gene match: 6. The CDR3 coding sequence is TGCGCCGGAGGACAGGCGATGAACACTGAAGCTTTCTTT. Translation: CAGGQAMNTEAFF.

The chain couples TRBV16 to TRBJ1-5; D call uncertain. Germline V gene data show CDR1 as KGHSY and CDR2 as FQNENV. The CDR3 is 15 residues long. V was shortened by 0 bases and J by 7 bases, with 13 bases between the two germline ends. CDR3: CASSQSHEMRQPQHF. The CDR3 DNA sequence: TGTGCCAGCAGCCAATCCCACGAGATGCGGCAGCCCCAGCATTTT.

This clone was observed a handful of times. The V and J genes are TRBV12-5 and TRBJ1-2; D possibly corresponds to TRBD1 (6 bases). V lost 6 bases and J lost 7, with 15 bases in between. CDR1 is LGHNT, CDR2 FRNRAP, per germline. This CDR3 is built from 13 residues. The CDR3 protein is CASGKPSGAGYTF. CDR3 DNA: TGTGCTAGTGGCAAACCGTCGGGGGCTGGCTACACCTTC.

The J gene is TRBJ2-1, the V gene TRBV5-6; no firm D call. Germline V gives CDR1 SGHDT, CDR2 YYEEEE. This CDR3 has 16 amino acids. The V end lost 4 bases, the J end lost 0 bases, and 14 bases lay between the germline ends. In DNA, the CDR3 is TGTGCCAGCAGCACGTATCCCCCGAGCTCCTACAATGAGCAGTTCTTC. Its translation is CASSTYPPSSYNEQFF.

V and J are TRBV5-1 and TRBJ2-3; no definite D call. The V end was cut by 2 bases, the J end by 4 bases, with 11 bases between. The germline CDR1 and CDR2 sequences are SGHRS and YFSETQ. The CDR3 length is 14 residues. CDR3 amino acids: CASSLSQGPDTQYF. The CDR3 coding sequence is TGCGCCAGCAGCTTAAGCCAAGGGCCAGATACGCAGTATTTT.

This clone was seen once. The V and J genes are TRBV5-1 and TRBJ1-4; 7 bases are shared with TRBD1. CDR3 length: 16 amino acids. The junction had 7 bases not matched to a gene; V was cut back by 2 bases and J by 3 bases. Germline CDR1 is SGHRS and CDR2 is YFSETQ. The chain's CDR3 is CASSLRQGWANEKLFF. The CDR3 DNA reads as TGCGCCAGCAGCTTACGACAGGGTTGGGCTAATGAAAAACTGTTTTTT.

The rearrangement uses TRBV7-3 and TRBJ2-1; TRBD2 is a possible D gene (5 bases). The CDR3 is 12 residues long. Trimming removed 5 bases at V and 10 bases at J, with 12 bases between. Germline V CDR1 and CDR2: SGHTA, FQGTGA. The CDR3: CASSPNTGEQFF. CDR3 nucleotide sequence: TGTGCCAGCAGCCCCAATACGGGAGAGCAGTTCTTC.

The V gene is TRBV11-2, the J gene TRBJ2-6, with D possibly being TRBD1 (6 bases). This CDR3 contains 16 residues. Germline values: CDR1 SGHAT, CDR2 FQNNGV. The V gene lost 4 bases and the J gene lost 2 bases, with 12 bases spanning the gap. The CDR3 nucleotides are TGTGCCAGCAGCTCCATACAGGGAACTGGGGCCAACGTCCTGACTTTC. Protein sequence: CASSSIQGTGANVLTF.

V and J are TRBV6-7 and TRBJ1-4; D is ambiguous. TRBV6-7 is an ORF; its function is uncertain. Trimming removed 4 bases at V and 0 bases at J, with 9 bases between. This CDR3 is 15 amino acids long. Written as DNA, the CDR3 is TGTGCCAGCAGTTGGGAGTATTCAACTAATGAAAAACTGTTTTTT. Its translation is CASSWEYSTNEKLFF.

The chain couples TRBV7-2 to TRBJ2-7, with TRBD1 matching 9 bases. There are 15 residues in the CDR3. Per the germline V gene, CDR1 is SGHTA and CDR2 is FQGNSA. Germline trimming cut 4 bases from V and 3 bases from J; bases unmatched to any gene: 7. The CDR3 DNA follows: TGTGCCAGCAGCTCTGCCGGGACAGGGTTCTACGAGCAGTACTTC. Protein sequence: CASSSAGTGFYEQYF.

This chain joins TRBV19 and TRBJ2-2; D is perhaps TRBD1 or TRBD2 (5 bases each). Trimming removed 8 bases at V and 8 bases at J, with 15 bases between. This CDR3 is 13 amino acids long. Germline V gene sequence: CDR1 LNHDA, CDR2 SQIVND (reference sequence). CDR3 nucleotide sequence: TGTGCCAGTGGGACCCGAACTCGGGGGGAGCTGTTTTTT. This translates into CASGTRTRGELFF.

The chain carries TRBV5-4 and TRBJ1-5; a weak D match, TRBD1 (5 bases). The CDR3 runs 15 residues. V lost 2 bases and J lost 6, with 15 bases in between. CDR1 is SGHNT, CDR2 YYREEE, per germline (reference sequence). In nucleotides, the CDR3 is TGTGCCAGCAGCTTTGGTGGGGACCCCAGTCAGCCCCAGCATTTT. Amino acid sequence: CASSFGGDPSQPQHF.

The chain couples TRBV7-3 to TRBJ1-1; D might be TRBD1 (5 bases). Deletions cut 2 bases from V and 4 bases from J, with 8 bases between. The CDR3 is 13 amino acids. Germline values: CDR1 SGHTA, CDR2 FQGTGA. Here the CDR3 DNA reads TGTGCCAGCAGCTTATCCGGGACCACTGAAGCTTTCTTT. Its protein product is CASSLSGTTEAFF.

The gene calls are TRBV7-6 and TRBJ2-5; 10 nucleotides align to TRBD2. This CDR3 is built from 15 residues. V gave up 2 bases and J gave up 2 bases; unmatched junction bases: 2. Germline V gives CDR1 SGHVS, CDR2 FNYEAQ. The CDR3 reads CASSLLAGAQETQYF. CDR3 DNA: TGTGCCAGCAGCTTACTAGCGGGGGCTCAAGAGACCCAGTACTTC. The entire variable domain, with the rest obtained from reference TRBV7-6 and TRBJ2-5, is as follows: GAGVSQSPRYKVTKRGQDVALRCDPISGHVSLYWYRQALGQGPEFLTYFNYEAQQDKSGLPNDRFSAERPEGSISTLTIQRTEQRDSAMYRCASSLLAGAQETQYFGPGTRLLVL.

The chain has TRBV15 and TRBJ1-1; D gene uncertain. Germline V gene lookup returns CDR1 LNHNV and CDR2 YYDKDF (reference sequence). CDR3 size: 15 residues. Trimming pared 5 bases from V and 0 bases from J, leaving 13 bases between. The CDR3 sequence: CATSFRRGMNTEAFF. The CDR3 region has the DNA TGTGCCACCAGCTTCCGACGGGGAATGAACACTGAAGCTTTCTTT.

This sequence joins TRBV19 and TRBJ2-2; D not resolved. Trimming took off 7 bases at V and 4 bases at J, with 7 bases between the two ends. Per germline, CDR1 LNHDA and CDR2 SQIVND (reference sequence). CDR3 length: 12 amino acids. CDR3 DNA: TGTGCCAGTATCCAAGCCACCGGGGAGCTGTTTTTT. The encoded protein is CASIQATGELFF.

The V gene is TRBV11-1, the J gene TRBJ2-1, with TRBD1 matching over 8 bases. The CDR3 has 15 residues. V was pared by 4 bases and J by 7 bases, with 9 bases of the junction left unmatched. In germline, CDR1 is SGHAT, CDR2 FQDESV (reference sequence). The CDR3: CASSSRPGGGNEQFF. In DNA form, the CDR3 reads TGTGCCAGCAGCTCGCGACCAGGGGGCGGAAATGAGCAGTTCTTC.

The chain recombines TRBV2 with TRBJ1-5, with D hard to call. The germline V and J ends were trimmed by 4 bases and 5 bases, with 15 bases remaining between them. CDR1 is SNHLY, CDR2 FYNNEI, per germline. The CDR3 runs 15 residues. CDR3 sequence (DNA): TGTGCCAGCAGTGGGCACGCCAAGGAACATCAGCCCCAGCATTTT. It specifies CASSGHAKEHQPQHF. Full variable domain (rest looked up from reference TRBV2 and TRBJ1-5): EPEVTQTPSHQVTQMGQEVILRCVPISNHLYFYWYRQILGQKVEFLVSFYNNEISEKSEIFDDQFSVERPDGSNFTLKIRSTKLEDSAMYFCASSGHAKEHQPQHFGDGTRLSIL.